This section outlines one TCR beta chain sequence together with its context. Its specificity is unknown. The record originates from a study of CD8+ T cells in alopecia areata. Study results and caveats: It was observed that many expanded lesional clones persisted in scalp and blood during tofacitinib. Researchers report lesional scalp, most notably alopecia totalis/universalis, outstripped normal scalp in clonality.

This CDR3 is 18 amino acids long. CDR1 is MNHEY and CDR2 is SMNVEV in the germline V gene (reference sequence). V trimming: 5 bases; J trimming: 0 bases; junction bases outside the gene matches: 5. Treatment meaning: oral pan-JAK inhibitor, 5-10 mg twice daily. Extracted RNA was reverse transcribed, and the resulting cDNA served as sequencing template. Profiled with immunoSEQ multiplex PCR; TCRdb holds only in-frame clones, not every one. The data show 75,000 to 85,000 clones, around two thirds seen once. Sequencing used CD8+ T cells sorted from blood, obtained at week 24, from a patient treated with tofacitinib. V is TRBV27 and J is TRBJ2-3, with 16 bases that match TRBD2. The clonotype was recovered from a human donor with alopecia areata. The CDR3 loop is CASSPPGLAGGSTDTQYF. CDR3 DNA sequence: TGTGCCAGCAGTCCCCCGGGACTAGCGGGGGGGAGCACAGATACGCAGTATTTT.